This T cell receptor beta chain was sequenced for a study of blood T cell repertoires in COVID-19. The J segment lost 1 base and the V segment lost 6 bases, leaving 7 bases of the junction unmatched. Germline V CDR1 and CDR2: LGHNT, FRNRAP. This CDR3 is built from 18 residues. Profiled with immunoSEQ multiplex PCR; TCRdb holds only in-frame clones, not every one. The sample consists of a few hundred thousand clones, over 75% of them appearing once. Study members were between about 18 and 100 years old and lived in some 22 US regions. This TCR derives from a man between 25 and 39 years old who had recovered from COVID-19. The sequencing input was PBMCs or T cells enriched from blood (not recorded which). The V call is TRBV12-5, the J call TRBJ2-3; 16 nucleotides agree with TRBD2. The CDR3 region has the DNA TGTGCTAGTGGGGGACTAGCGGGAGGGGGCGGAGGCACAGATACGCAGTATTTT. Translated, it gives CASGGLAGGGGGTDTQYF.